The source of this T cell receptor beta chain is a study of regulatory T cells in long-lasting Graves disease. Across the whole study: Persistence in Graves' disease required over 5 years of antithyroid drugs plus positive TSH receptor antibodies.

This clonotype was detected ten times or more. TCR beta libraries were built with iRepertoire HTBI primers and Arm-PCR of CDR3 regions. Per the study methods: Identification of gene segments yielded more than 60 TRBV and about 15 TRBJ across samples. One entry per CDR3 protein results from TCRdb running MiXCR on the multiplex PCR reads. The V and J calls, along with clone size, are taken from TCRdb and not from the paper's own processing. In the table there are around 460,000 distinct CDR3 sequences, 20% to 25% of which are singletons. Time point indicated: persistent/refractory GD, antithyroid drugs over 5 years with positive TRAb. PBMCs provided the RNA from which the TCR library was made. Staff took 7.5 to 9.5 milliliters of peripheral blood and put it into EDTA tubes. Material: peripheral blood mononuclear cells (PBMCs), obtained when the disease was refractory, from a patient treated with antithyroid drugs. The clonotype originates from a female donor with Graves disease.

The CDR3 coding sequence is TGTGCCAGCAGCTTAGGCGGGGCGGACCAAGGGTCACCCCTCCACTTT. Protein: CASSLGGADQGSPLHF. The rearrangement links TRBV7-2 to TRBJ1-6, with a weak D call TRBD1 (5 bases). CDR1 is SGHTA and CDR2 is FQGNSA in the germline V gene. The CDR3 covers 16 residues. Trimming shortened V by 1 base and J by 10 bases, and 17 bases separated the two germline ends.